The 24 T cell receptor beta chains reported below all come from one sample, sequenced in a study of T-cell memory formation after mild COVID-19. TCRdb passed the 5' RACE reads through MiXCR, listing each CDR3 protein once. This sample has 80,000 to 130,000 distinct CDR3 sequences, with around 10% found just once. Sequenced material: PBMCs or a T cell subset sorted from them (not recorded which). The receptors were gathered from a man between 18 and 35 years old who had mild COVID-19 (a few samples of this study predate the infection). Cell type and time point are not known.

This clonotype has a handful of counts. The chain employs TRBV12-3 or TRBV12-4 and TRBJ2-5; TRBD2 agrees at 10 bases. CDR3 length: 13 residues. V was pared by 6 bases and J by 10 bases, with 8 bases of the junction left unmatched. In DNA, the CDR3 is TGTGCCAGCAGCACCCAGCTAGCGGGGGACCAGTACTTC. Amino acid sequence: CASSTQLAGDQYF.

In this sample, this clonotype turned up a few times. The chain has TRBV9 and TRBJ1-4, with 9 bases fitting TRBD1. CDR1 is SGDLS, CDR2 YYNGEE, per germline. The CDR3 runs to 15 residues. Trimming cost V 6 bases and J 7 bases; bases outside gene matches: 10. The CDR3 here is CASNPQGARGEKLFF. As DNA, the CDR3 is TGTGCCAGCAACCCACAGGGGGCGAGAGGTGAAAAACTGTTTTTT.

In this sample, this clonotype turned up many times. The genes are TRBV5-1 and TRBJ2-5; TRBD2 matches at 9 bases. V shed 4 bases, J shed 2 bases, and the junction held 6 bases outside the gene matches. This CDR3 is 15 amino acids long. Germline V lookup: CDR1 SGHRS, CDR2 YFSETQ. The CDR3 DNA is TGCGCCAGCAGCCCCCACCTAGCGGGGCAAGAGACCCAGTACTTC. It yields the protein CASSPHLAGQETQYF.

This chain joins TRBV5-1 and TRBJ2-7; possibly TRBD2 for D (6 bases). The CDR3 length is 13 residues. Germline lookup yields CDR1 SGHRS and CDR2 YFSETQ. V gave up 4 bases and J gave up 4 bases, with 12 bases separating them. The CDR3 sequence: CASSPGDGYEQYF. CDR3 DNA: TGCGCCAGCAGCCCGGGGGACGGTTACGAGCAGTACTTC.

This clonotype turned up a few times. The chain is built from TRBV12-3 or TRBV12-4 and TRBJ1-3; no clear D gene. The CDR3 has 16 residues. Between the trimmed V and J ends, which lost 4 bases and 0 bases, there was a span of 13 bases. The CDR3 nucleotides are TGTGCCAGCAGTTGGAGACACATAAACTCTGGAAACACCATATATTTT. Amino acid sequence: CASSWRHINSGNTIYF.

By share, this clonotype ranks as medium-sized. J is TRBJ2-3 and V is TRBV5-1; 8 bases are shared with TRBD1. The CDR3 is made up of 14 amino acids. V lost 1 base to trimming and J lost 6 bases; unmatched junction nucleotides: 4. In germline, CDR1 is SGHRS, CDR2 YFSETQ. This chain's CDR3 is CASSLRTGSDTQYF. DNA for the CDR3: TGCGCCAGCAGCTTGAGGACAGGGTCGGATACGCAGTATTTT.

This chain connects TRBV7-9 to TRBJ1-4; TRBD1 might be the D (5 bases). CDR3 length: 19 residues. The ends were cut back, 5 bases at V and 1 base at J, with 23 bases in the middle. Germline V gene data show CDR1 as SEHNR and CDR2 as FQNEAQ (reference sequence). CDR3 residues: CASSPIVLKTDRTNEKLFF. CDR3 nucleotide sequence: TGTGCCAGCAGCCCCATCGTTCTTAAGACAGACCGAACTAATGAAAAACTGTTTTTT.

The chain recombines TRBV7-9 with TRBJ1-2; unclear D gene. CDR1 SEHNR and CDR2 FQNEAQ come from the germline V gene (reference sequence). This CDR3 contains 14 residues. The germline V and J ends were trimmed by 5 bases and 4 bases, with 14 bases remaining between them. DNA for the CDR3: TGTGCCAGCAGCCCCAAAGCCAAGGGCTATGGCTACACCTTC. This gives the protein CASSPKAKGYGYTF.

CDR3 region: CASSVTSGVTEAFF. The DNA of the CDR3 is TGCGCCAGCAGCGTGACCTCAGGGGTCACTGAAGCTTTCTTT. The chain carries TRBV5-1 and TRBJ1-1; TRBD1 might be the D (6 bases). The V gene's germline CDR1 is SGHRS and CDR2 YFSETQ. V gave up 4 bases and J gave up 4 bases, with 14 bases separating them. CDR3 length: 14 residues.

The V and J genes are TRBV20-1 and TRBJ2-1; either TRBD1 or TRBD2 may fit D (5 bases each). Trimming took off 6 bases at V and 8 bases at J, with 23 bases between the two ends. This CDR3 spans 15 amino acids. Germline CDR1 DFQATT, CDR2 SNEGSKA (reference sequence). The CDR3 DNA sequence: TGCAGTGCCACAGCCCGGACGGGACGGTGGCATGAGCAGTTCTTC. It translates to CSATARTGRWHEQFF.

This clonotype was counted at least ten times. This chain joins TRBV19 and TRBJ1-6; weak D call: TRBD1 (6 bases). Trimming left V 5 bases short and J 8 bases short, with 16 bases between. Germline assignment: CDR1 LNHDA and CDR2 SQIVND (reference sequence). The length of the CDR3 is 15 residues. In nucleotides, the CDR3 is TGTGCCAGTAGTGGTACAGGGTCTCGGGATTCACCCCTCCACTTT. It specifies CASSGTGSRDSPLHF.

Written as DNA, the CDR3 is TGTGCCAGCAGCGGAGGCCAGGGATCGAAAGCTTTCTTT. Amino acid sequence: CASSGGQGSKAFF. The gene calls are TRBV9 and TRBJ1-1; tentatively, D is TRBD1 (5 bases). CDR3 length equals 13 residues. The germline V gene encodes CDR1 SGDLS and CDR2 YYNGEE. V lost 3 bases to trimming and J lost 9 bases, with 15 bases between them.

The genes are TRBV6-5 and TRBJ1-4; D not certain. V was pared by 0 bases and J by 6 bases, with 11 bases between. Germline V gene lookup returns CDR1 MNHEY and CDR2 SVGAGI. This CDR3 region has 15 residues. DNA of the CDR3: TGTGCCAGCAGTTACTCGAGCAGGACGTATGAAAAACTGTTTTTT. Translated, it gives CASSYSSRTYEKLFF.

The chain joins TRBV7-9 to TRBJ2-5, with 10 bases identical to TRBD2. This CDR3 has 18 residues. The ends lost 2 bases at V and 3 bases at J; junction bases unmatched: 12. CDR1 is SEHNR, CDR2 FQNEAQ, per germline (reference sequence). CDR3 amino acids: CASSLPSGSSGGKETQYF. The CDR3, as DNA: TGTGCCAGCAGCTTACCCTCGGGATCTAGCGGGGGAAAAGAGACCCAGTACTTC.

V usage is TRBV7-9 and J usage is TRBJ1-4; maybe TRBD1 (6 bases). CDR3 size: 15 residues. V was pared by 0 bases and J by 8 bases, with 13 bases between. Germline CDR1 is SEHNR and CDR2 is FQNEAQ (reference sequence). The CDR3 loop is CASSLARGPEEKLFF. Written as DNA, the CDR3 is TGTGCCAGCAGCTTAGCGCGGGGGCCGGAGGAAAAACTGTTTTTT.

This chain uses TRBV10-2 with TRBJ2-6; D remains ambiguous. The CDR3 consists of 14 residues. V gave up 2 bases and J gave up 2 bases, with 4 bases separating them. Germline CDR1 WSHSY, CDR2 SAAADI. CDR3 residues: CASSETTGANVLTF. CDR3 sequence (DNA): TGCGCCAGCAGTGAGACCACTGGGGCCAACGTCCTGACTTTC.

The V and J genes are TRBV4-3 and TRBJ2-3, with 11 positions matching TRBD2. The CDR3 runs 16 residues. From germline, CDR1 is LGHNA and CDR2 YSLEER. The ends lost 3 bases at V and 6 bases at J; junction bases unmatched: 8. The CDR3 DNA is TGCGCCAGCAGCCAGGAACTAGCGGGGGTCTTGGATACGCAGTATTTT. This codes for CASSQELAGVLDTQYF.

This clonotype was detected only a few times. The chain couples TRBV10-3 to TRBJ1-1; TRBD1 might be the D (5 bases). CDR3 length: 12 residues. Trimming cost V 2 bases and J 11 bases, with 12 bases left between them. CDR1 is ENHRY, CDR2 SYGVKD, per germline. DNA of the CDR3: TGTGCCATCAGTGAGGAGGGGCCTGCGGCTTTCTTT. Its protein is CAISEEGPAAFF.

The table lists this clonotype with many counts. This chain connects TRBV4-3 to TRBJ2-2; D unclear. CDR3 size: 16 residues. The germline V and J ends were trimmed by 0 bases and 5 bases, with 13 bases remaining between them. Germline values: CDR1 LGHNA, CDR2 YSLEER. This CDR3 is CASSQDPAGETGELFF. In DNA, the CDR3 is TGCGCCAGCAGCCAAGATCCGGCAGGAGAAACCGGGGAGCTGTTTTTT.

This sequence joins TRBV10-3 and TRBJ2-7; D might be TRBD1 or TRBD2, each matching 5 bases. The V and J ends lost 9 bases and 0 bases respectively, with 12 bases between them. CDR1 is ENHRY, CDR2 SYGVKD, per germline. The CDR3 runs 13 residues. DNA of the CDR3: TGTGCCATTTCCGGGACGGACTCCTACGAGCAGTACTTC. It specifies CAISGTDSYEQYF.

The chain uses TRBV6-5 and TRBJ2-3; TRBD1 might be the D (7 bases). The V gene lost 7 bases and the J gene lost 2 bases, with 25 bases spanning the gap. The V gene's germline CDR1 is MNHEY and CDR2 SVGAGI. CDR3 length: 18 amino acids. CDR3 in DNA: TGTGCCAGCATCCCCTCCCCCAGGGGGGTCGATCTCACAGATACGCAGTATTTT. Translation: CASIPSPRGVDLTDTQYF.

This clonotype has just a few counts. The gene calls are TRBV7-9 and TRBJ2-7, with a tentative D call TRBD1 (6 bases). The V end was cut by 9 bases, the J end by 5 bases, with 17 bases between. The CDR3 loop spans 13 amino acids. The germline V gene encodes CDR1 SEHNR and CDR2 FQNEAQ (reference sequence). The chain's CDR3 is CASKSARGNEQYF. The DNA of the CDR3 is TGTGCCAGTAAATCCGCCAGGGGAAACGAGCAGTACTTC.

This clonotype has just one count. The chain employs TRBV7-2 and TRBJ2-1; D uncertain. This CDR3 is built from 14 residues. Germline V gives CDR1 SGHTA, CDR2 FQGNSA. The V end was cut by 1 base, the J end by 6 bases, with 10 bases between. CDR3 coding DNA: TGTGCCAGCAGCTTAGATGGAAATCCCAATGAGCAGTTCTTC. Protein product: CASSLDGNPNEQFF.

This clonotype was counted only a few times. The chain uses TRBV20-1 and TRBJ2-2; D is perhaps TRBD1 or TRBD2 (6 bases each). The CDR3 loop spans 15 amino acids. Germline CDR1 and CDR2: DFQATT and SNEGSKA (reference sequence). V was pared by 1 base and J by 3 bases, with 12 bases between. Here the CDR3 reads CSARVGGLDTGELFF. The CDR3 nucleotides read TGCAGTGCTAGAGTGGGGGGCCTCGACACCGGGGAGCTGTTTTTT.